The present T cell receptor (beta chain) was sequenced within a study of blood T cell repertoires in COVID-19. Study summary: In each case, the material was cDNA or gDNA derived from T cells, B-cell-depleted T cells, or PBMCs.

In the study's own analysis: Amplification of reference gene primers provided the estimated nucleated cell counts. The data were produced by immunoSEQ multiplex PCR, yet TCRdb's version contains in-frame clones alone and is incomplete. From that table come the V and J calls and clone size; the DNA was used to work out D and trimming. The sample lists 100,000 to 150,000 clones; about 83% were seen once. The CDR3 has 13 residues. Germline CDR1 is SEHNR and CDR2 is FQNEAQ (reference sequence). V dropped 3 bases and J dropped 6 bases, with 10 bases sitting between them. The gene calls are TRBV7-9 and TRBJ2-3, with D unclear. The sample was peripheral blood. The TCR comes from a man aged 60 to 75 with acute or convalescent COVID-19. CDR3 sequence reads: CASSFAGLDTQYF. CDR3 nucleotides: TGTGCCAGCAGCTTTGCCGGGTTGGATACGCAGTATTTT.